These T cell receptor beta chains were read from a single sample in a study of monozygotic twins with inflammatory bowel disease. TCRdb re-called the 5' RACE reads and gives one entry per CDR3 protein, without DNA. The sample table sets out over 110,000 distinct CDR3 sequences. Sequenced sample: blood. The receptors were sampled from a human donor with ulcerative colitis or Crohn's disease, or a healthy co-twin of an affected twin (not recorded which). The CDR3 runs from the conserved cysteine through the conserved F or W.

V	J	CDR3
TRBV12-3/TRBV12-4	TRBJ2-3	CASSSRGGWRHTQYF
TRBV20-1	TRBJ2-3	CSARAHPDPSTDTQYF
TRBV6-1	TRBJ2-3	CASRDFTDTQYF
TRBV5-5	TRBJ1-5	CASSLGPGTYQPQHF
TRBV5-1	TRBJ2-7	CASSITGGPRREQYF
TRBV18	TRBJ1-2	CASSPLSSDRAGYTF
TRBV3-1	TRBJ2-2	CASSRSGTSGYTGELFF
TRBV5-1	TRBJ2-1	CASSLVVGFDNEQFF
TRBV7-8	TRBJ2-3	CASSLVGQGEIRF
TRBV5-1	TRBJ2-2	CASSLEESATGELFF
TRBV12-3/TRBV12-4	TRBJ2-7	CASRPGQVYEQYF
TRBV5-1	TRBJ2-7	CASSLNYDQYF
TRBV18	TRBJ1-1	CASSPLSAGTFTEAFF
TRBV5-1	TRBJ2-1	CASRPRDRVYNEQFF
TRBV4-3	TRBJ2-3	CASSQDLIVRPDTQYF
TRBV6-2/TRBV6-3	TRBJ2-1	CASSYSRSEQFF
TRBV4-3	TRBJ1-4	CASSQDPQGEKLFF
TRBV6-2/TRBV6-3	TRBJ1-5	CASSYSFPGASNQPQHF
TRBV27	TRBJ2-4	CASSQGGGTDIQYF